This paragraph reports one T cell receptor beta chain. Its specificity is not known. The data derive from a study of T cell repertoires in cytomegalovirus infection. Study-wide background: Peptides in the study included HLA-C-restricted and HLA-B-restricted CMV epitopes. CMV infection together with matching HLA type was indicated by public TCR beta signatures.

Using its own MiXCR run on the reads, TCRdb lists one record per CDR3 protein. The table has fewer than 950,000 distinct CDR3 sequences, 32% seen once. Findings of the study overall: Carriers of CMV plus the relevant HLA were identified by cumulative public TCR beta family frequency. What dominated the ex vivo response were HLA-C-restricted CMV-specific TCR beta clonotypes.

V dropped 6 bases and J dropped 4 bases, with 17 bases sitting between them. The CDR3 totals 15 residues. CDR1 MNHEY and CDR2 SMNVEV come from the germline V gene (reference sequence). The chain couples TRBV27 to TRBJ2-3; D perhaps matches TRBD2 (7 bases). Specimen: cultured CD8+ T cells from PBMCs, collected from culture after CMV antigen stimulation. The receptor was isolated from a human donor in good health (CMV status not recorded). Some clones in this sample may be carry-over from other donors' samples. The CDR3 bases are TGTGCCAGCAGGGTTTTAGGGGAGGGGGCAGATACGCAGTATTTT. As protein: CASRVLGEGADTQYF.